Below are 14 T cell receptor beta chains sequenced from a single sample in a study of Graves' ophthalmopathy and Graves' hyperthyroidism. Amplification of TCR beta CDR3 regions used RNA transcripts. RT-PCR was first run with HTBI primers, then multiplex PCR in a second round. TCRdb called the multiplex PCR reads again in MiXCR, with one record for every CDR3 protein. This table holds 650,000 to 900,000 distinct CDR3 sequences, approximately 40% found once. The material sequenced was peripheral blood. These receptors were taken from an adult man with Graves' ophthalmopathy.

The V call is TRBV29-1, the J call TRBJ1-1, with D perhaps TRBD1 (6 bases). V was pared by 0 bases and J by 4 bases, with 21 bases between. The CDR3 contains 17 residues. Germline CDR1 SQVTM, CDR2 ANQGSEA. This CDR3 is CSVEDLRGVDRVTEAFF. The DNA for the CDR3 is TGCAGCGTTGAAGATTTAAGGGGGGTGGATCGGGTCACTGAAGCTTTCTTT. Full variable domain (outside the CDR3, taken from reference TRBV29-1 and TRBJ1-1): SAVISQKPSRDICQRGTSLTIQCQVDSQVTMMFWYRQQPGQSLTLIATANQGSEATYESGFVIDKFPISRPNLTFSTLTVSNMSPEDSSIYLCSVEDLRGVDRVTEAFFGQGTRLTVV.

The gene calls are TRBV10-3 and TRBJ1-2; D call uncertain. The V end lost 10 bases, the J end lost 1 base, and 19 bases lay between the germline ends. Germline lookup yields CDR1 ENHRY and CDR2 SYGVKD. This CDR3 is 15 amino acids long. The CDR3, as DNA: TGTGCCAGCGGACGTGAAATGAACAGTAACTATGGCTACACCTTC. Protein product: CASGREMNSNYGYTF.

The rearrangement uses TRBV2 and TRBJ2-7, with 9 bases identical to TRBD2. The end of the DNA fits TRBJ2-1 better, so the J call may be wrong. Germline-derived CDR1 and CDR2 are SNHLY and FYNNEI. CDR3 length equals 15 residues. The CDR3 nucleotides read TGTGCCAGCAGTCAAGGACTAGCGTTATACAATGAGCAGTTCTTC. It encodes CASSQGLALYNEQFF.

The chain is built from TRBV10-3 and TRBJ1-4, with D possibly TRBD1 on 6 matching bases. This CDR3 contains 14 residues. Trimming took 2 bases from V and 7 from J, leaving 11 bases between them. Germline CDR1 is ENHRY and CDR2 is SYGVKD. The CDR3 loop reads CAISEGGATEKLFF. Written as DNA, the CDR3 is TGTGCCATCAGTGAGGGGGGGGCTACTGAAAAACTGTTTTTT.

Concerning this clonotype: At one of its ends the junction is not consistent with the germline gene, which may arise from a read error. As DNA, the CDR3 is TGCGCCAGCAGCCTCTCGCGGACAGGAGATAATTCACCCCTCCACTTT. Amino acid sequence: CASSLSRTGDNSPLHF. The gene calls are TRBV7-9 and TRBJ1-6; 7 positions match TRBD1. This CDR3 spans 16 amino acids. The germline gives CDR1 SEHNR, CDR2 FQNEAQ (reference sequence).

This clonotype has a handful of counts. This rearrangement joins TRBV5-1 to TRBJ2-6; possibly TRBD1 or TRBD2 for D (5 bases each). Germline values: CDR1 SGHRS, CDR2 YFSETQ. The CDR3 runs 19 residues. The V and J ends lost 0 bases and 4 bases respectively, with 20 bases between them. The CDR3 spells CASSLATGRGVGGANVLTF. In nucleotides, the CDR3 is TGCGCCAGCAGCTTGGCGACGGGACGTGGGGTAGGAGGGGCCAACGTCCTGACTTTC.

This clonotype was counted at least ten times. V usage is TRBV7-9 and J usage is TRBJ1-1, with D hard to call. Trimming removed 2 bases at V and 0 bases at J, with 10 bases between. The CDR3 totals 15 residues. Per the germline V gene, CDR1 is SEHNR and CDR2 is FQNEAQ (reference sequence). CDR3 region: CASSLYTDLNTEAFF. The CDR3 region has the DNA TGTGCCAGCAGCTTATATACCGACTTGAACACTGAAGCTTTCTTT. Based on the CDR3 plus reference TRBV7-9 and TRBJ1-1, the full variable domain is DTGVSQNPRHKITKRGQNVTFRCDPISEHNRLYWYRQTLGQGPEFLTYFQNEAQLEKSRLLSDRFSAERPKGSFSTLEIQRTEQGDSAMYLCASSLYTDLNTEAFFGQGTRLTVV.

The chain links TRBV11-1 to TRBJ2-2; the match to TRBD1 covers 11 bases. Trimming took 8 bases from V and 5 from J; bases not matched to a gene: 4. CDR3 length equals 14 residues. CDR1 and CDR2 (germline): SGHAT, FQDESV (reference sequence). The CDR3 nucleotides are TGTGCCAGCCCAGGGGACAGGGGGACCGGGGAGCTGTTTTTT. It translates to CASPGDRGTGELFF.

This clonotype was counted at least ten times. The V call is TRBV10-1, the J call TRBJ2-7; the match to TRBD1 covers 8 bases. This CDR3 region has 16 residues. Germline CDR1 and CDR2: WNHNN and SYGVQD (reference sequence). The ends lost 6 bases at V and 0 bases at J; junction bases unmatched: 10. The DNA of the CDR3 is TGCGCCAGCAGATTTAGGACAGGGAAGGCCTCCTACGAGCAGTACTTC. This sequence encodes CASRFRTGKASYEQYF.

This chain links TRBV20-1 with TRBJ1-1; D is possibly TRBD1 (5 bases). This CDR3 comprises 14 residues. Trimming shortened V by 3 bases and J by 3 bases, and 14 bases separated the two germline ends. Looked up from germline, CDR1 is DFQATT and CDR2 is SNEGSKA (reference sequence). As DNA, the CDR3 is TGCAGTGCTAGGCCGGGGGAGAGGGACACTGAAGCTTTCTTT. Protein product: CSARPGERDTEAFF.

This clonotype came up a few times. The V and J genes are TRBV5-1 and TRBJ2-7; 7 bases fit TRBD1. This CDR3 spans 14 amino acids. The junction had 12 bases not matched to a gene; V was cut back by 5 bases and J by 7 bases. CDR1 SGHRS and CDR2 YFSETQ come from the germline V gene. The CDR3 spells CASRTGTATPEQYF. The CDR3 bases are TGCGCCAGCAGAACCGGGACAGCGACGCCTGAGCAGTACTTC.

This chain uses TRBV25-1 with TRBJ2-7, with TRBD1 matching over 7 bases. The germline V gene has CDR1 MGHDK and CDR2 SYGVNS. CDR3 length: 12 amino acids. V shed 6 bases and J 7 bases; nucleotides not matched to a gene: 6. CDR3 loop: CASSLYRGEQYF. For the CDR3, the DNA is TGTGCCAGCAGCCTGTACAGGGGTGAGCAGTACTTC.

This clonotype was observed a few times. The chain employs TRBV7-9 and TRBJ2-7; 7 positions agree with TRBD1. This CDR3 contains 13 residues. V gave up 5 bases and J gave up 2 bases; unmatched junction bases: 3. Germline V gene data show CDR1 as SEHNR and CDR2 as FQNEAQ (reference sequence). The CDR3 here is CASSQTGAYEQYF. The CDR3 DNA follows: TGTGCCAGCAGCCAAACAGGGGCCTACGAGCAGTACTTC.

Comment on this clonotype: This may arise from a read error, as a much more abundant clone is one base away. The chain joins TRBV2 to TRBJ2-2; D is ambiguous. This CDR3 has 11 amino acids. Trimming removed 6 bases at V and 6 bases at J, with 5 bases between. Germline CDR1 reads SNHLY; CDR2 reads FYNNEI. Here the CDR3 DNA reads TGTGCCAGCAGGGCCGCCGGGGAGCTGTTTTTT. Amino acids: CASRAAGELFF.